This T cell receptor (delta chain) was recorded in a study of γδ T cells in repeated Plasmodium falciparum infection. Background on the study: Malian children with intense seasonal malaria exposure were compared with matched Australian children.

This clone came up a few times. This sequence is one base from a far larger clone and is likely a read error. The same CDR3 also results from other DNA sequences found in this sample. TCRdb re-called the multiplex PCR reads with CATT. The sample lists 55,000 to 70,000 delta-chain clones, over 1.5% occurring once. Sequenced input: gamma-delta T cells from blood. The origin of this receptor is a pool of human donors (malaria-infected and uninfected, not separated).

CDR3 sequence: CALGEPLLLLYWGNLETADKLIF. In DNA form, the CDR3 reads TGTGCTCTTGGGGAGCCTCTCCTCCTCCTGTACTGGGGGAACCTGGAAACGGCCGATAAACTCATCTTT. V usage is TRDV1 and J usage is TRDJ1; 9 positions match TRDD3. The J gene is not listed in TCRdb, so it was assigned here from a DNA match to germline. With V trimmed by 3 bases and J by 3 bases, 29 bases remained unmatched. This CDR3 spans 23 amino acids. The V gene's germline CDR1 is TSWWSYY and CDR2 QGS.